These 32 T cell receptor beta chains were all obtained from the same sample, sequenced in a study of shared clonotypes between healthy human individuals (dated by TCRdb to about 2020). The library was generated by the immunoSEQ multiplex PCR assay. Imported from immuneACCESS, the table was reduced by TCRdb to in-frame sequences with V and J called. These copies leave out some clones; in studies compared against another copy, an unresolved V gene accounts for under half, and the cause of the remainder is not known. The sample profile shows 1,500,000 or so clones; about 98.5% of them were found once. Approximately 0.38% of the sample rests with the top ten. The sample consisted of naive CD4+ T cells sorted from blood. The sample's cell subset or site label, decoded: CD45RA+ positively selected. The receptor set was obtained from a man younger than 40 in good health.

The rearrangement uses TRBV7-2 and TRBJ2-2; 12 nucleotides align to TRBD1. Unmatched junction bases numbered 8, after V lost 0 bases and J lost 0 bases. Germline-derived CDR1 and CDR2 are SGHTA and FQGNSA. The CDR3 sequence is 20 residues long. CDR3: CASSLASGTGGPTNTGELFF. In DNA form, the CDR3 reads TGTGCCAGCAGCTTAGCTTCTGGGACAGGGGGCCCGACGAACACCGGGGAGCTGTTTTTT.

V usage is TRBV4-3 and J usage is TRBJ1-2; D possibly corresponds to TRBD1 (6 bases). The germline V and J ends were trimmed by 4 bases and 4 bases, with 10 bases remaining between them. This CDR3 has 13 residues. Germline V CDR1 and CDR2: LGHNA, YSLEER. The CDR3 nucleotides read TGCGCCAGCAGCCTCGGGGGCCTCTATGGCTACACCTTC. As protein: CASSLGGLYGYTF.

The chain combines TRBV7-3 with TRBJ1-5, with a tentative D call TRBD1 (5 bases). CDR1 is SGHTA, CDR2 FQGTGA, per germline. Trimming cost V 1 base and J 1 base, with 20 bases left between them. This CDR3 region has 19 residues. Here the CDR3 reads CASSLIIRDEFYSNQPQHF. The CDR3 DNA follows: TGTGCCAGCAGCTTAATCATCAGGGACGAGTTTTACAGCAATCAGCCCCAGCATTTT.

The chain couples TRBV7-8 to TRBJ2-5, with TRBD2 matching over 7 bases. Germline-derived CDR1 and CDR2 are SGHVS and FQNEAQ. CDR3 length: 16 amino acids. The J segment lost 5 bases and the V segment lost 4 bases, leaving 13 bases of the junction unmatched. The CDR3 sequence is CASSSRFQGGGETQYF. The CDR3 coding sequence is TGTGCCAGCAGCTCCCGTTTCCAGGGCGGGGGTGAGACCCAGTACTTC.

The chain uses TRBV5-1 and TRBJ2-7, with 14 bases aligning to TRBD2. Germline CDR1 SGHRS, CDR2 YFSETQ. CDR3 length: 18 amino acids. V was clipped by 4 bases and J by 4 bases; unmatched bases: 13. The CDR3 DNA is TGCGCCAGCAGCGGGGGACTAGCGGGAGCCCTACTTAATTACGAGCAGTACTTC. It translates to CASSGGLAGALLNYEQYF.

The chain's CDR3 is CASNPPTGAKNIQYF. The CDR3 DNA follows: TGTGCCAGTAACCCCCCCACAGGAGCCAAAAACATTCAGTACTTC. The chain has TRBV19 and TRBJ2-4, with D possibly being TRBD1 (5 bases). The V end was cut by 7 bases, the J end by 0 bases, with 13 bases between. The CDR3 spans 15 residues. The germline V gene has CDR1 LNHDA and CDR2 SQIVND (reference sequence).

The chain carries TRBV5-1 and TRBJ2-7, with D possibly TRBD1 on 6 matching bases. CDR3 length: 14 amino acids. V shed 4 bases and J shed 0 bases, with 11 bases lying between them. From germline, CDR1 is SGHRS and CDR2 YFSETQ. The CDR3 spells CASSVDRVSYEQYF. The CDR3 coding sequence is TGCGCCAGCAGCGTGGACAGAGTCTCCTACGAGCAGTACTTC. The full variable domain, rest sourced from reference TRBV5-1 and TRBJ2-7, is KAGVTQTPRYLIKTRGQQVTLSCSPISGHRSVSWYQQTPGQGLQFLFEYFSETQRNKGNFPGRFSGRQFSNSRSEMNVSTLELGDSALYLCASSVDRVSYEQYFGPGTRLTVT.

V usage is TRBV5-4 and J usage is TRBJ2-5, with 8 bases matching TRBD1. The CDR3 is 15 residues long. Germline lookup yields CDR1 SGHNT and CDR2 YYREEE (reference sequence). V lost 0 bases, J lost 5 bases, and 6 bases stayed unmatched. CDR3 residues: CASSLGRTGLETQYF. In DNA form, the CDR3 reads TGTGCCAGCAGCTTGGGCCGGACAGGGTTGGAGACCCAGTACTTC. Together with reference TRBV5-4 and TRBJ2-5, the CDR3 gives the full variable domain: ETGVTQSPTHLIKTRGQQVTLRCSSQSGHNTVSWYQQALGQGPQFIFQYYREEENGRGNFPPRFSGLQFPNYSSELNVNALELDDSALYLCASSLGRTGLETQYFGPGTRLLVL.

The J gene is TRBJ2-2, the V gene TRBV10-3, with 7 bases that match TRBD2. V was clipped by 2 bases and J by 7 bases; unmatched bases: 1. There are 13 residues in the CDR3. Germline V gives CDR1 ENHRY, CDR2 SYGVKD. The CDR3 nucleotides read TGTGCCATCAGTGAGGGGAGGGTCGGGGAGCTGTTTTTT. Its protein product is CAISEGRVGELFF.

The chain combines TRBV28 with TRBJ2-5, with 7 bases identical to TRBD2. CDR1 is MDHEN and CDR2 is SYDVKM in the germline V gene. This CDR3 is built from 12 residues. Trimming at V came to 8 bases and at J to 5 bases, leaving 5 bases not matched to a gene. Written as DNA, the CDR3 is TGTGCCAGCGGGAGGGTCGACGAGACCCAGTACTTC. This sequence encodes CASGRVDETQYF.

This clone was detected once. V usage is TRBV5-4 and J usage is TRBJ2-3; unclear D gene. The V end was cut by 0 bases, the J end by 3 bases, with 14 bases between. Germline loops: CDR1 SGHNT, CDR2 YYREEE (reference sequence). The CDR3 has 16 amino acids. CDR3 region: CASSLALIGSTDTQYF. CDR3 nucleotides: TGTGCCAGCAGCTTGGCCTTGATCGGATCAACAGATACGCAGTATTTT.

As concerns this clone: Other nucleotide sequences from this sample produce the same CDR3. This chain connects TRBV10-3 to TRBJ2-1; D remains ambiguous. V lost 4 bases, J lost 4 bases, and 5 bases lay in between. This CDR3 is 12 amino acids long. From germline, CDR1 is ENHRY and CDR2 SYGVKD. The CDR3 spells CAISGIYNEQFF. The CDR3 bases are TGTGCCATCAGTGGCATATACAATGAGCAGTTCTTC.

The gene calls are TRBV19 and TRBJ2-3, with D perhaps TRBD1 or TRBD2 (6 bases each). CDR1 is LNHDA, CDR2 SQIVND, per germline (reference sequence). The CDR3 has 14 residues. V lost 7 bases to trimming and J lost 8 bases, with 19 bases between them. The CDR3 DNA is TGTGCCAGTACCCAGGTGGGGGGACACCGTACGCAGTATTTT. Amino acid sequence: CASTQVGGHRTQYF. Based on the CDR3 plus reference TRBV19 and TRBJ2-3, the full variable domain is DGGITQSPKYLFRKEGQNVTLSCEQNLNHDAMYWYRQDPGQGLRLIYYSQIVNDFQKGDIAEGYSVSREKKESFPLTVTSAQKNPTAFYLCASTQVGGHRTQYFGPGTRLTVL.

This chain uses TRBV18 with TRBJ2-3; D is uncertain. Germline-derived CDR1 and CDR2 are KGHSH and LQKENI. Trimming removed 1 base at V and 0 bases at J, with 11 bases between. This CDR3 has 16 residues. CDR3 protein: CASSPLSPGSTDTQYF. DNA of the CDR3: TGTGCCAGCTCACCACTATCTCCCGGGAGCACAGATACGCAGTATTTT. Full variable domain (rest looked up from reference TRBV18 and TRBJ2-3): NAGVMQNPRHLVRRRGQEARLRCSPMKGHSHVYWYRQLPEEGLKFMVYLQKENIIDESGMPKERFSAEFPKEGPSILRIQQVVRGDSAAYFCASSPLSPGSTDTQYFGPGTRLTVL.

The rearrangement joins TRBV2 to TRBJ1-5; weak D call: TRBD1 (6 bases). Germline CDR1 is SNHLY and CDR2 is FYNNEI. Trimming shortened V by 4 bases and J by 1 base, and 11 bases separated the two germline ends. The CDR3 runs 15 residues. The CDR3 DNA sequence: TGTGCCAGCAGTGGATCCAGGGGCAGCAATCAGCCCCAGCATTTT. Its translation: CASSGSRGSNQPQHF.

This clone appeared a single time. The chain links TRBV29-1 to TRBJ1-1, with D possibly TRBD1 on 5 matching bases. Germline CDR1 SQVTM, CDR2 ANQGSEA. The ends were cut back, 7 bases at V and 0 bases at J, with 12 bases in the middle. CDR3 size: 13 residues. The CDR3 coding sequence is TGCAGCGCCTGGGGACGGTTGAACACTGAAGCTTTCTTT. This sequence encodes CSAWGRLNTEAFF.

Concerning this clone: Other DNA sequences in the sample encode the same CDR3. This chain uses TRBV20-1 with TRBJ1-4; D not certain. Germline V gene sequence: CDR1 DFQATT, CDR2 SNEGSKA (reference sequence). This CDR3 contains 11 residues. Trimming shortened V by 1 base and J by 8 bases, and 5 bases separated the two germline ends. The CDR3 coding sequence is TGCAGTGCTAGAGTCTTAGAAAAACTGTTTTTT. Its protein is CSARVLEKLFF.

As concerns this clone: Other nucleotide sequences from this sample produce the same CDR3. The V gene is TRBV6-5, the J gene TRBJ1-1; unclear D gene. The CDR3 loop spans 13 amino acids. The germline V gene has CDR1 MNHEY and CDR2 SVGAGI. V was trimmed by 3 bases and J by 3 bases, leaving 8 bases between them. The CDR3: CASSYSLDTEAFF. For the CDR3, the DNA is TGTGCCAGCAGTTATAGTTTGGACACTGAAGCTTTCTTT.

This rearrangement joins TRBV5-5 to TRBJ2-1, with TRBD2 matching 12 bases. This CDR3 has 15 amino acids. Germline V gives CDR1 SGHKS, CDR2 YYEKEE (reference sequence). Losses at the gene ends were 0 bases for V and 7 bases for J; bases not matched to a gene: 2. CDR3 DNA sequence: TGTGCCAGCAGCTTGGGAGGACTAGCGGGGAATGAGCAGTTCTTC. Encoded protein: CASSLGGLAGNEQFF.

The V gene is TRBV5-8, the J gene TRBJ2-7; D might be TRBD1 or TRBD2, each matching 7 bases. The germline V gene has CDR1 SGHTS and CDR2 YDEGEE. This CDR3 region has 17 residues. Deletions cut 4 bases from V and 3 bases from J, with 23 bases between. This chain's CDR3 is CASSPPSGRGQYYEQYF. The CDR3 nucleotides are TGTGCCAGCAGCCCGCCCTCAGGGAGGGGACAGTACTACGAGCAGTACTTC.

V usage is TRBV7-9 and J usage is TRBJ1-5; maybe TRBD1 (5 bases). Germline V gene data show CDR1 as SEHNR and CDR2 as FQNEAQ (reference sequence). V lost 1 base and J 5 bases, leaving 12 bases between the germline ends. CDR3 length equals 15 residues. CDR3 nucleotide sequence: TGTGCCAGCAGCTTAGTAGGGAGGGGCGATCAGCCCCAGCATTTT. Its translation: CASSLVGRGDQPQHF.

The V gene is TRBV6-6, the J gene TRBJ2-7, with D tentatively TRBD2 (6 bases). The germline CDR1 and CDR2 sequences are MNHNY and SVGAGI (reference sequence). The CDR3 has 15 amino acids. Trimming stripped 6 bases from V and 0 bases from J, with 15 bases between. In nucleotides, the CDR3 is TGTGCCAGCAGACACGGGACTGGGAGCTCCTACGAGCAGTACTTC. Its protein product is CASRHGTGSSYEQYF.

J is TRBJ1-2 and V is TRBV2; TRBD1 matches 9 bases. The CDR3 extends over 21 amino acids. CDR1 is SNHLY, CDR2 FYNNEI, per germline. With 7 bases clipped from V and 2 bases from J, the junction kept 26 bases outside the gene matches. As DNA, the CDR3 is TGTGCCAGCAACATACCGGGACAGGGAGGATTCGGTCCCAACGCAAACTATGGCTACACCTTC. Protein: CASNIPGQGGFGPNANYGYTF.

This rearrangement joins TRBV7-3 to TRBJ2-7; 12 bases fit TRBD2. Germline V gene data show CDR1 as SGHTA and CDR2 as FQGTGA. The V segment lost 5 bases and the J segment 1 base; nucleotides outside the gene matches: 3. The CDR3 contains 15 residues. Here the CDR3 reads CASSKLAGGSYEQYF. DNA of the CDR3: TGTGCCAGCAGCAAACTAGCGGGAGGATCCTACGAGCAGTACTTC. Combining the CDR3 with reference TRBV7-3 and TRBJ2-7 gives the whole variable domain GAGVSQTPSNKVTEKGKYVELRCDPISGHTALYWYRQSLGQGPEFLIYFQGTGAADDSGLPNDRFFAVRPEGSVSTLKIQRTERGDSAVYLCASSKLAGGSYEQYFGPGTRLTVT.

The V call is TRBV5-4, the J call TRBJ2-5; TRBD2 aligns across 10 bases. Germline V gives CDR1 SGHNT, CDR2 YYREEE (reference sequence). Trimming removed 0 bases from V and 5 bases from J; junction bases left unmatched: 16. The CDR3 spans 19 residues. This CDR3 is CASSLGGLAGGTPQETQYF. CDR3 DNA sequence: TGTGCCAGCAGCTTGGGGGGATTAGCGGGAGGAACGCCGCAGGAGACCCAGTACTTC.

In its sample, this clone was seen once. The rearrangement joins TRBV28 to TRBJ2-1; 7 positions match TRBD1. V shed 7 bases and J 5 bases; nucleotides not matched to a gene: 8. The germline CDR1 and CDR2 sequences are MDHEN and SYDVKM. This CDR3 contains 14 residues. The CDR3 sequence is CASNPGGLNNEQFF. CDR3 sequence (DNA): TGTGCCAGCAATCCAGGGGGATTGAACAATGAGCAGTTCTTC.

The CDR3 DNA is TGCGCCAGCAGCCACCCGGCGAACTTCACTAACTATGGCTACACCTTC. It codes for CASSHPANFTNYGYTF. The genes are TRBV4-1 and TRBJ1-2; D not resolved. Germline CDR1 and CDR2: MGHRA and YSYEKL. The V and J ends lost 3 bases and 0 bases respectively, with 14 bases between them. The CDR3 sequence is 16 residues long.

This clone has a single count. The junction and the germline gene differ at one end; a read error may be behind it. This chain uses TRBV18 with TRBJ1-4; D is uncertain. CDR3 size: 11 residues. From germline, CDR1 is KGHSH and CDR2 LQKENI. CDR3: CASSPNDKLFF. The CDR3 nucleotides read TGTGCCAGCTCACCAAATGATAAACTGTTTTTT.

This chain's CDR3 is CASSFTGGGGSYEQYF. The CDR3 DNA is TGCGCCAGCAGTTTTACAGGGGGCGGAGGGTCCTACGAGCAGTACTTC. The chain joins TRBV10-2 to TRBJ2-7; 9 nucleotides line up with TRBD1. With V trimmed by 5 bases and J by 1 base, 9 bases remained unmatched. Germline-derived CDR1 and CDR2 are WSHSY and SAAADI. This CDR3 is built from 16 residues.

About this clone: This specimen includes other DNA sequences encoding the same CDR3. The genes are TRBV5-4 and TRBJ2-2; D gene unclear. The V and J ends lost 4 bases and 8 bases respectively, with 6 bases between them. The CDR3 length is 11 residues. The germline CDR1 and CDR2 sequences are SGHNT and YYREEE (reference sequence). For the CDR3, the DNA is TGTGCCAGCAGCCTATCTGGGGAGCTGTTTTTT. It translates to CASSLSGELFF.

In regard to this clone: Within the sample, other DNA sequences also encode this same CDR3. The rearrangement links TRBV7-9 to TRBJ1-4; 9 bases match TRBD1. Germline CDR1 reads SEHNR; CDR2 reads FQNEAQ (reference sequence). Unmatched junction bases numbered 5, after V lost 6 bases and J lost 6 bases. This CDR3 region has 14 residues. CDR3 amino acids: CASSSTGGDEKLFF. The CDR3 DNA is TGTGCCAGCAGTTCTACAGGGGGCGATGAAAAACTGTTTTTT.

This clone was seen once. The V call is TRBV11-2, the J call TRBJ2-7, with unresolved D. Germline CDR1 SGHAT, CDR2 FQNNGV. V was shortened by 4 bases and J by 3 bases, with 10 bases between the two germline ends. The CDR3 has 13 amino acids. The CDR3 DNA follows: TGTGCCAGCAGCTCCCCAAGGGTCTACGAGCAGTACTTC. As protein: CASSSPRVYEQYF. The full variable domain, rest sourced from reference TRBV11-2 and TRBJ2-7, is EAGVAQSPRYKIIEKRQSVAFWCNPISGHATLYWYQQILGQGPKLLIQFQNNGVVDDSQLPKDRFSAERLKGVDSTLKIQPAKLEDSAVYLCASSSPRVYEQYFGPGTRLTVT.